Many counts were recorded for the clone carrying this TCR beta chain. The antigen remains undetermined. Molecular barcoded adaptors covering alpha/delta and beta/gamma chains were used on around 400 ng RNA. TCRdb re-called the reads with MiXCR, one entry per CDR3 protein. Among roughly 90,000 distinct CDR3 sequences listed, about 12% were seen once. Trimming pared 3 bases from V and 5 bases from J, leaving 10 bases between. The CDR3 totals 13 residues. Germline assignment: CDR1 LGHDT and CDR2 YNNKEL (reference sequence). Sampling of bone marrow took place during active disease in every patient. The sample originates from a study of read filtering for tumor transcriptome and immune sequencing. For the study at large: Mean patient age was around 66 years, range about 45 to 90; around 16 male, roughly 14 female. Study outcomes and limitations: Even smaller IR-seq throughput identified most shared clonotypes. Without single-read clonotypes, shared clonotype proportions correlated more between IR-seq and RNA-seq.

Sequencing was done on a sample of a population of CD138-negative cells sorted from bone marrow. The clonotype was recovered from a donor aged 40 or older with multiple myeloma. The rearrangement links TRBV3-1 to TRBJ1-1; TRBD1 is a possible D gene (5 bases). The CDR3 DNA sequence: TGTGCCAGCAGCCAGGGGCAGGCAACTGAAGCTTTCTTT. This codes for CASSQGQATEAFF.